This T cell receptor (beta chain) was obtained from a study of patients and donors after allogeneic stem cell transplantation. From the RT-PCR reads, TCRdb called clonotypes with MiXCR, one entry per CDR3 protein. The table has hundreds of thousands of distinct CDR3 sequences, around 41% seen once; the top ten hold around 10%. Looked up from germline, CDR1 is SGHRS and CDR2 is YFSETQ. The CDR3 is 15 amino acids. The V and J ends lost 4 bases and 4 bases respectively, with 12 bases between them. The V call is TRBV5-1, the J call TRBJ2-6; D is possibly TRBD1 or TRBD2 (5 bases each). The sequencing sample was made of blood, either unsorted or a sorted T cell fraction (not recorded which). This sequence originates from a human donor who was either an allogeneic HSCT recipient or a stem cell or donor lymphocyte infusion donor (not recorded which). It is not recorded whose cells these are; they may come from a transplant donor. This chain's CDR3 is CASSQEGKGANVLTF. CDR3 coding DNA: TGCGCCAGCAGCCAAGAGGGGAAGGGGGCCAACGTCCTGACTTTC. The variable domain in full, with the rest retrieved from reference TRBV5-1 and TRBJ2-6, is KAGVTQTPRYLIKTRGQQVTLSCSPISGHRSVSWYQQTPGQGLQFLFEYFSETQRNKGNFPGRFSGRQFSNSRSEMNVSTLELGDSALYLCASSQEGKGANVLTFGAGSRLTVL.